Reported below is one T cell receptor beta chain. The table came from immunoSEQ multiplex PCR; TCRdb's copy has only in-frame clones and leaves some out. Of 350,000 to 450,000 clones in the sample, around nine tenths were seen once. These data originate in a study of blood T cell repertoires in COVID-19. Participant reports of clinical history set cohort assignment. Two negative PCRs, clearance, or symptom resolution characterized the recovered Cohort 3 donors. CDR1 MGHRA and CDR2 YSYEKL come from the germline V gene. The CDR3 extends over 15 amino acids. Trimming left V 3 bases short and J 6 bases short, with 14 bases between.

The clonotype was recovered from a woman aged 30 to 39 who had recovered from COVID-19. The chain combines TRBV4-1 with TRBJ1-4; possibly TRBD1 for D (5 bases). Sequencing was performed on PBMCs or T cells enriched from blood (not recorded which). This CDR3 reads CASSHFFTGDEKLFF. The CDR3 DNA is TGCGCCAGCAGCCATTTTTTCACGGGGGATGAAAAACTGTTTTTT.